This T cell receptor beta chain was sequenced in a study of CD8 T cells in ankylosing spondylitis. Findings and caveats of the study: A TCR beta motif made of about eight highly homologous variants seemed typical of ankylosing spondylitis blood.

Concerning this clonotype: What it binds is unknown.

The CDR3 sequence is 13 residues long. V was trimmed by 8 bases and J by 3 bases, leaving 14 bases between them. The germline CDR1 and CDR2 sequences are SQVTM and ANQGSEA. One entry per CDR3 protein, called by TCRdb with MiXCR from the 5' RACE reads. The sample records fewer than 400,000 distinct CDR3 sequences, 20% to 25% being singletons. The source is a male donor with ankylosing spondylitis. This sequence joins TRBV29-1 and TRBJ2-1; D might be TRBD1 (6 bases). The sequenced sample consisted of blood, either unsorted or a sorted T cell fraction (not recorded which). The CDR3 sequence is CSFGGQLYNEQFF. The CDR3 DNA is TGCAGCTTTGGCGGACAGCTCTACAATGAGCAGTTCTTC.